The source of this TCR beta chain is a study of human T cells and chemical hapten exposure. Study-level information: Throughout a study of roughly 5.5 months, patients underwent weekly scalp administration of diphenylcyclopropenone doses. Upper-back patches of 0.01% DPC were read at 6 days. It was small differences in pooled library volume that mainly caused per-sample TCR yields to vary.

TCRdb redid the calling of the RACE reads with MiXCR, one entry per CDR3 protein. The sample carries roughly 69,000 distinct CDR3 sequences, 9% to 12% recorded once. This clonotype appeared a few times. What it binds is not known. With V trimmed by 6 bases and J by 8 bases, 7 bases remained unmatched. The CDR3 consists of 13 residues. Germline V lookup: CDR1 SNHLY, CDR2 FYNNEI. Findings and caveats of the study: Expanded TCRs showed more large CDR3 clusters than pre-sensitization or healthy control sets.

The time point: patch test 2, 6 weeks after DPC sensitization. As to treatment: therapeutic diphenylcyclopropenone sensitization with weekly scalp DPC. This rearrangement joins TRBV2 to TRBJ2-1; TRBD2 aligns across 7 bases. Sequenced here: whole blood, sampled in connection with sensitization to the hapten diphenylcyclopropenone (DPC). This TCR was sampled from a woman aged 50 to 60 with alopecia areata. Some clones in this sample may be carry-over from other donors' samples. CDR3 coding DNA: TGTGCCAGCAGGGATCTAGCGGCCTATGAGCAGTTCTTC. Protein: CASRDLAAYEQFF.